This T cell receptor beta chain was obtained from a study of blood T cell repertoires in COVID-19. Study-wide context: The United States, Italy and Spain supplied acute and convalescent COVID-19 samples. Nucleic acid was either cDNA or gDNA, and it came from T cells, B-cell-depleted T cells, or PBMCs.

The CDR3 loop spans 15 amino acids. Unmatched junction bases numbered 9, after V lost 5 bases and J lost 7 bases. Per the germline V gene, CDR1 is MNHEY and CDR2 is SMNVEV (reference sequence). Authors' data handling: Estimation of nucleated cell counts relied on the amplification of reference gene primers. Here immunoSEQ multiplex PCR was the method, and the copy in TCRdb shows in-frame clones only, minus some. The D gene and trimming were derived from the DNA, and the V and J assignments and clone size from that table. The sample consists of approximately 100,000 clones, around nine tenths of them appearing once.

The chain employs TRBV27 and TRBJ1-4, with 8 bases that match TRBD1. Sequencing input: peripheral blood. The sequence came from a man between 65 and 79 years old with acute or convalescent COVID-19. The CDR3 protein is CASSPPGQATEKLFF. The CDR3 DNA follows: TGTGCCAGCAGTCCACCGGGACAGGCTACTGAAAAACTGTTTTTT.